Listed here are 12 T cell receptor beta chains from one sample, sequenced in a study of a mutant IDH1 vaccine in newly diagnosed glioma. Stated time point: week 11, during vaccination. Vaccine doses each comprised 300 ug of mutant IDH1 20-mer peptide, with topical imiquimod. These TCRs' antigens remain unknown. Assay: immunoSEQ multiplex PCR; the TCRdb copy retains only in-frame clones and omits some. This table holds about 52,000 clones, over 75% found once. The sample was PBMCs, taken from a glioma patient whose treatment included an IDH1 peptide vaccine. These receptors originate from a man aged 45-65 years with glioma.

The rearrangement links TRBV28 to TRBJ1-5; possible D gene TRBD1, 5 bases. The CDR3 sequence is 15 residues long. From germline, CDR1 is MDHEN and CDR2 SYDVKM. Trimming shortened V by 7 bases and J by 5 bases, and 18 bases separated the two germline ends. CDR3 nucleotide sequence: TGTGCCAGCACCTTATGGTTAGGGGCTGATCAGCCCCAGCATTTT. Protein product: CASTLWLGADQPQHF.

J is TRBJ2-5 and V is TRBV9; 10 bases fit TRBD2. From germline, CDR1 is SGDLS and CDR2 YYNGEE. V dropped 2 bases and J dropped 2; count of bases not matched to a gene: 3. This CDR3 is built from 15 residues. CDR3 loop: CASSVSGGLQETQYF. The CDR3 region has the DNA TGTGCCAGCAGCGTTAGCGGGGGGTTACAAGAGACCCAGTACTTC.

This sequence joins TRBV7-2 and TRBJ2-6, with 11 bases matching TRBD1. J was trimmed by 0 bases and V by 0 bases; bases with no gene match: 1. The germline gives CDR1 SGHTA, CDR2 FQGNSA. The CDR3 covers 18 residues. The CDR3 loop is CASSLAGTGGSGANVLTF. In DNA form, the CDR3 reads TGTGCCAGCAGCTTAGCAGGGACAGGGGGCTCTGGGGCCAACGTCCTGACTTTC.

CDR3: CASSPGTGGQNQPQHF. CDR3 DNA sequence: TGTGCCAGCAGCCCCGGGACAGGGGGCCAGAATCAGCCCCAGCATTTT. The gene calls are TRBV9 and TRBJ1-5; 12 bases match TRBD1. The CDR3 runs 16 residues. Per the germline V gene, CDR1 is SGDLS and CDR2 is YYNGEE. The V segment lost 4 bases and the J segment 4 bases; nucleotides outside the gene matches: 6. Looking up the rest from reference TRBV9 and TRBJ1-5 gives the full variable domain: DSGVTQTPKHLITATGQRVTLRCSPRSGDLSVYWYQQSLDQGLQFLIQYYNGEERAKGNILERFSAQQFPDLHSELNLSSLELGDSALYFCASSPGTGGQNQPQHFGDGTRLSIL.

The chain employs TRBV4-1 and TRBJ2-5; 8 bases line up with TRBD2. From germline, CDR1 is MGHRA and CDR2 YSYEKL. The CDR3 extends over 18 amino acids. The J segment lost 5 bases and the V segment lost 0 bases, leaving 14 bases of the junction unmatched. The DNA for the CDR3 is TGCGCCAGCAGCCAAGATCGGTCGGGGGGGGCGTCACGGGAGACCCAGTACTTC. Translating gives CASSQDRSGGASRETQYF.

The CDR3 loop reads CAISDGTSEYNEQFF. The CDR3, as DNA: TGTGCCATCAGTGACGGGACTAGCGAGTACAATGAGCAGTTCTTC. The J gene is TRBJ2-1, the V gene TRBV10-3; 10 positions agree with TRBD2. V lost 3 bases and J lost 4; bases outside the gene matches: 3. CDR3 length: 15 residues. From germline, CDR1 is ENHRY and CDR2 SYGVKD.

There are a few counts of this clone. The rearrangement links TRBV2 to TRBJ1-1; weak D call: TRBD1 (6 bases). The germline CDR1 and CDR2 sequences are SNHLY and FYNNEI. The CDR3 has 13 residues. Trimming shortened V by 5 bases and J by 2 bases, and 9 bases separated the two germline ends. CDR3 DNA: TGTGCCAGCAGTTTGGACAGTAACACTGAAGCTTTCTTT. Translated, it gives CASSLDSNTEAFF.

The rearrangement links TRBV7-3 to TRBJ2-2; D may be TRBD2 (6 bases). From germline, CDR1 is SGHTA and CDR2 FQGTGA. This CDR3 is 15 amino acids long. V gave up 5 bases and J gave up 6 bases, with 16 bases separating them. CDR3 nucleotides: TGTGCCAGCAGCCCCATCGGGGGAGACCCCGGGGAGCTGTTTTTT. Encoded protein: CASSPIGGDPGELFF.

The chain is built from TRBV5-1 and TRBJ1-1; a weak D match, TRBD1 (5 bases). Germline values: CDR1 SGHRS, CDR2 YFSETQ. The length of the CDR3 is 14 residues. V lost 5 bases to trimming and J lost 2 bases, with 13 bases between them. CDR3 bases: TGCGCCAGCAGAAACGGACAAAGTAACACTGAAGCTTTCTTT. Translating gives CASRNGQSNTEAFF. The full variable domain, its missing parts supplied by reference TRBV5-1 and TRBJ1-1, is KAGVTQTPRYLIKTRGQQVTLSCSPISGHRSVSWYQQTPGQGLQFLFEYFSETQRNKGNFPGRFSGRQFSNSRSEMNVSTLELGDSALYLCASRNGQSNTEAFFGQGTRLTVV.

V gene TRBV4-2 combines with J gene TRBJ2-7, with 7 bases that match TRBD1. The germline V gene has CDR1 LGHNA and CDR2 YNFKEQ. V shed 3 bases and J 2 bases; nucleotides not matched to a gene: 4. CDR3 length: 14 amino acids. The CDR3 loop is CASSQLTGPYEQYF. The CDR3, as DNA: TGTGCCAGCAGCCAGCTGACAGGGCCCTACGAGCAGTACTTC.

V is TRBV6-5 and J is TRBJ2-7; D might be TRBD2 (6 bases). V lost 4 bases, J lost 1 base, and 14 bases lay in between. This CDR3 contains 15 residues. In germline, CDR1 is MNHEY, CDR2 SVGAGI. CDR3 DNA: TGTGCCAGCAGTTCCGGGACTGCCCTTTCCTACGAGCAGTACTTC. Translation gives CASSSGTALSYEQYF.

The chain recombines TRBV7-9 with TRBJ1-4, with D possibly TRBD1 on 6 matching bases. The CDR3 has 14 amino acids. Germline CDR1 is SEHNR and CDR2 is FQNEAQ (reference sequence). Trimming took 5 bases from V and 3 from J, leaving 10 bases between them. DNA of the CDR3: TGTGCCAGCAGCCCAGGGGTGGCTAATGAAAAACTGTTTTTT. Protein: CASSPGVANEKLFF.